The T cell receptor (beta chain) described here comes from a study of blood T cell repertoires in COVID-19. Whole-study context: The cDNA or gDNA used as material had been derived from T cells, B-cell-depleted T cells, or PBMCs.

Original handling: Nucleated cell number was recorded as an estimate derived from reference gene primer amplification. Clones were read by immunoSEQ multiplex PCR, and TCRdb kept only the in-frame ones, dropping some. V and J calls and clone size are given by that table; D and trimming were obtained from the DNA. The sample lists tens of thousands of clones, approximately 83% occurring once. Looked up from germline, CDR1 is MNHEY and CDR2 is SMNVEV (reference sequence). CDR3 length: 15 residues. Trimming took off 6 bases at V and 4 bases at J, with 18 bases between the two ends. This receptor was identified in an older woman with acute or convalescent COVID-19. V usage is TRBV27 and J usage is TRBJ1-1; possible D gene TRBD1, 6 bases. Material: peripheral blood. In DNA form, the CDR3 reads TGTGCCAGCAGACTGGTTGCGGGGGCTGGCACTGAAGCTTTCTTT. Translated, it gives CASRLVAGAGTEAFF.